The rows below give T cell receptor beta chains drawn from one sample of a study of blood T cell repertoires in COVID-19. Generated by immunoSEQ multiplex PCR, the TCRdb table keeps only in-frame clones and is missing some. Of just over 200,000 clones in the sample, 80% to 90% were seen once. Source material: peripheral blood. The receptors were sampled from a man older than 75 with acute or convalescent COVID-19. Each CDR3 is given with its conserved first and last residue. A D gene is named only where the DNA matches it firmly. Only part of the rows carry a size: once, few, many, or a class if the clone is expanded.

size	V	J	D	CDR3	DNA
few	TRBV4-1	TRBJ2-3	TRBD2	CASSQWTSGGGDTQYF	TGCGCCAGCAGCCAGTGGACTAGCGGGGGTGGAGATACGCAGTATTTT
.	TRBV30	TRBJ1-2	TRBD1	CAWAQQGAGGYTF	TGTGCCTGGGCCCAACAGGGGGCTGGGGGCTACACCTTC
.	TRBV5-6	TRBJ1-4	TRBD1	CASSILQGAGEKLFF	TGTGCCAGCAGCATCCTCCAGGGGGCAGGGGAAAAACTGTTTTTT
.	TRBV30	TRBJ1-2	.	CAWSLDSLEGYTF	TGTGCCTGGAGTCTCGACAGCCTGGAGGGCTACACCTTC
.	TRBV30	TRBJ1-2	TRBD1	CAWSPLPGQGEKHGYTF	TGTGCCTGGAGTCCTCTCCCGGGACAGGGGGAAAAGCATGGCTACACCTTC
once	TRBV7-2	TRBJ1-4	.	CASSTYGNEKLFF	TGTGCCAGCAGTACTTACGGGAATGAAAAACTGTTTTTT
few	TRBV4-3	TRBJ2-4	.	CASSQDQKGGTLNIQYF	TGCGCCAGCAGCCAAGATCAAAAGGGGGGGACATTAAACATTCAGTACTTC
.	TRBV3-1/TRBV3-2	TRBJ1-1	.	CASSQGDSATEAFF	TGTGCCAGCAGCCAAGGAGACAGCGCTACTGAAGCTTTCTTT
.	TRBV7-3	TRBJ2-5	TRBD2	CASSLKAGAGETQYF	TGTGCCAGCAGCTTAAAGGCGGGAGCGGGGGAGACCCAGTACTTC
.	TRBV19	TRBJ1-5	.	CASSIQGNDQPQHF	TGTGCCAGTAGTATCCAGGGGAACGATCAGCCCCAGCATTTT
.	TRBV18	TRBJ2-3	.	CASSPVRATVPGTDTQYF	TGTGCCAGCTCACCAGTGAGGGCTACCGTCCCTGGCACAGATACGCAGTATTTT
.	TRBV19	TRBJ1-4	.	CASSDSFNEKLFF	TGTGCCAGTAGCGACAGTTTTAATGAAAAACTGTTTTTT
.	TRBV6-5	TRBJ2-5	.	CASRVGQGQETQYF	TGTGCCAGCCGAGTTGGCCAGGGCCAAGAGACCCAGTACTTC
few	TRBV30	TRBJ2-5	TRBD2	CAWTSGVAGETQYF	TGTGCCTGGACTAGCGGGGTAGCGGGGGAGACCCAGTACTTC
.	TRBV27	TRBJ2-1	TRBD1	CASSFRTGGHNEQFF	TGTGCCAGCAGTTTTAGGACAGGGGGCCACAATGAGCAGTTCTTC
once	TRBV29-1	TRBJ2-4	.	CSVRGQAKNIQYF	TGCAGCGTGCGGGGGCAGGCCAAAAACATTCAGTACTTC
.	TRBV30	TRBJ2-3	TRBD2	CAWTSSGVSTDTQYF	TGTGCCTGGACCTCTAGCGGGGTGAGCACAGATACGCAGTATTTT
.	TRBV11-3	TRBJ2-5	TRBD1	CASRKTGVETQYF	TGTGCCAGCAGGAAAACAGGGGTCGAGACCCAGTACTTC
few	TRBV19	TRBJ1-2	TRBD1	CASSAGTGSGYGYTF	TGTGCCAGTAGTGCCGGGACAGGGAGCGGTTATGGCTACACCTTC
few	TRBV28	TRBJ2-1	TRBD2	CASSSSSGNYNEQFF	TGTGCCAGCAGTTCGTCTAGCGGGAATTACAATGAGCAGTTCTTC
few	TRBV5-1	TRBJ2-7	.	CASSLELEGLYEQYF	TGCGCCAGCAGCTTGGAGCTGGAGGGGCTCTACGAGCAGTACTTC
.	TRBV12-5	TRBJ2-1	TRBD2	CASGLSGRAGNEQFF	TGTGCTAGTGGTCTTAGCGGGAGGGCGGGCAATGAGCAGTTCTTC
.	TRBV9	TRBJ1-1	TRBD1	CASSEQGAPNTEAFF	TGTGCCAGCAGCGAACAGGGGGCGCCGAACACTGAAGCTTTCTTT